One TCR beta chain is described in this entry. Its antigen is not identified. With 6 bases removed from V and 0 bases from J, the gap between germline ends came to 11 bases. CDR3 length equals 15 residues. Germline V gene sequence: CDR1 LNHDA, CDR2 SQIVND (reference sequence). This sample stems from a study of T cell responses to AZD1222 COVID-19 vaccine. Study findings and constraints: Baseline serostatus was positive in only six AZD1222 recipients. Clonal diversity was possibly underestimated; the donors were predominantly white British and more often female. Across the whole spike, CD4 TCRs peaked at regions 160-218 and 743-854.

The assay was immunoSEQ multiplex PCR, and TCRdb's table has in-frame clones only and misses some. The table has around 50,000 clones, about 88% seen once; the top ten hold about 10%. This sequence was found in an adult in good health. The sequences come from peripheral blood, collected on day 0 of AZD1222 vaccination. The V call is TRBV19, the J call TRBJ1-4; D unclear. Written as DNA, the CDR3 is TGTGCCAGTAGGGGTCGAGATGCAACTAATGAAAAACTGTTTTTT. This sequence encodes CASRGRDATNEKLFF.